The clone carrying this TCR beta chain was observed a handful of times. The antigen remains unidentified. The CDR3 extends over 14 amino acids. V was shortened by 6 bases and J by 7 bases, with 18 bases between the two germline ends. Germline CDR1 is SGHTA and CDR2 is FQGNSA. This sample stems from a study of cytomegalovirus exposure and HLA in healthy donors. Findings of the study overall: After further analysis at a later stage, 16,951 TCR beta sequences were associated with HLA alleles at 0.05 false discovery rate.

PCR primers comprised 60 Vbeta and 13 Jbeta primers. Profiled with immunoSEQ multiplex PCR; TCRdb holds only in-frame clones, not every one. There are 150,000 to 200,000 clones in the sample; around 84% occur only once, and roughly 1.9% lies in the top ten. This TCR came from a woman under 30 in good health and CMV-seronegative. The rearrangement joins TRBV7-2 to TRBJ2-5; D perhaps matches TRBD2 (6 bases). What was sequenced was PBMCs. CDR3 bases: TGTGCCAGCAGTCCCTCGCCGGGGGTCTGGACCCAGTACTTC. Its translation is CASSPSPGVWTQYF.